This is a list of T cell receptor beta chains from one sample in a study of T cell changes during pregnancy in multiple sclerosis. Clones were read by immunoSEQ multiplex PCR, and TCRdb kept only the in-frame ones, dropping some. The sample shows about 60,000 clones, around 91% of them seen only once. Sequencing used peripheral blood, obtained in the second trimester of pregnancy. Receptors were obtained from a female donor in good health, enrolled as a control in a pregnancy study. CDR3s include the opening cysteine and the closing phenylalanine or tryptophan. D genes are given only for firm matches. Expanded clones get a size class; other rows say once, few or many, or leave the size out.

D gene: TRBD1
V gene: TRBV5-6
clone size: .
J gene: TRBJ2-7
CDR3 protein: CASSLPGTGPFYEQYF
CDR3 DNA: TGTGCCAGCAGCCTCCCGGGGACAGGGCCGTTCTACGAGCAGTACTTC

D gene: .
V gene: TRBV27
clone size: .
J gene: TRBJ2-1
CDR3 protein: CASSSYDASSYNEQFF
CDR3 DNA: TGTGCCAGCAGTTCCTACGACGCTAGCTCCTACAATGAGCAGTTCTTC

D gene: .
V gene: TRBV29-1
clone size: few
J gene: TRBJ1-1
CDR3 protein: CSVESQVNTEAFF
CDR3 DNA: TGCAGCGTTGAATCCCAGGTGAACACTGAAGCTTTCTTT

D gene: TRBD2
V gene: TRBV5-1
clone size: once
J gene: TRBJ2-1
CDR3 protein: CASADSGYYNEQFF
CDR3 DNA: TGCGCCAGCGCCGATAGCGGGTATTACAATGAGCAGTTCTTC

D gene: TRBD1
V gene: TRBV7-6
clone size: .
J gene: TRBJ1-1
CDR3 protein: CASSLHHGATVRRDRNTEAFF
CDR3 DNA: TGTGCCAGCAGCCTTCACCACGGGGCCACCGTTCGCCGGGACAGGAACACTGAAGCTTTCTTT

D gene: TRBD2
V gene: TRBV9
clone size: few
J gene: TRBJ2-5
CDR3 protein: CASSGVAGETQYF
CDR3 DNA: TGTGCCAGCAGCGGGGTAGCGGGGGAGACCCAGTACTTC

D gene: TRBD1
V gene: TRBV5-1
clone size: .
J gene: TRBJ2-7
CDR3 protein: CASRSDRGAGEQYF
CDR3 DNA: TGCGCCAGCAGATCTGACAGGGGGGCGGGCGAGCAGTACTTC

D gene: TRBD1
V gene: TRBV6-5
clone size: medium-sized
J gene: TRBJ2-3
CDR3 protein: CASSGDRVTDTQYF
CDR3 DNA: TGTGCCAGCAGTGGAGACAGGGTCACAGATACGCAGTATTTT

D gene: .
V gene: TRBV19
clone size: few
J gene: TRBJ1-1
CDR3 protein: CASSGRVTEAFF
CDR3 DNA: TGTGCCAGTAGCGGTCGGGTCACTGAAGCTTTCTTT

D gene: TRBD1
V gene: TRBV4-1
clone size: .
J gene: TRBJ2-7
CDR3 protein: CASSQESGGNYEQYF
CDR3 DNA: TGCGCCAGCAGCCAAGAGTCAGGGGGAAACTACGAGCAGTACTTC